This section outlines one T cell receptor (beta chain) sequence together with its context. Assay used: immunoSEQ multiplex PCR; TCRdb lists only in-frame clones, some missing. The table lists approximately 60,000 clones, around 81% of them singletons, with about 13% in the top ten. The ends lost 0 bases at V and 3 bases at J; junction bases unmatched: 4. In germline, CDR1 is MNHEY, CDR2 SVGAGI. The CDR3 has 15 amino acids. This sample was included in a study of T cells in tuberculosis. After thawing and overnight rest, PBMC were stained with GMM-loaded CD1B tetramer, viability dye and anti-CD3 for sorting. CD1B tetramers were loaded with Rhodococcus equi-derived C32 glucose monomycolate.

The J gene is TRBJ2-5, the V gene TRBV6-5; 7 bases are a match to TRBD2. The clonotype was recovered from an adult woman with latent tuberculosis. Sequencing was done on a sample of CD1b-GMM tetramer-negative cells sorted from PBMCs. The CDR3 here is CASSYSGTNKETQYF. CDR3 DNA sequence: TGTGCCAGCAGTTACTCGGGGACTAATAAAGAGACCCAGTACTTC.